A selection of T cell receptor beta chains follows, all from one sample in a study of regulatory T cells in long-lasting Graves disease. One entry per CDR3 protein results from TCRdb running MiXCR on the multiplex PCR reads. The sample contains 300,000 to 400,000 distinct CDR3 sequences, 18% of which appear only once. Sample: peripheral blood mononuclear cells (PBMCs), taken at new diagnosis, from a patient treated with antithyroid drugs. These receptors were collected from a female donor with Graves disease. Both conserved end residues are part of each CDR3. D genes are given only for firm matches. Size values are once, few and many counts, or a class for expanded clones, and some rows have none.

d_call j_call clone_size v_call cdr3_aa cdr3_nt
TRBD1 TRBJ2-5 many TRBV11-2 CASSFDRGYQETQYF TGTGCCAGCAGCTTTGACAGGGGGTACCAAGAGACCCAGTACTTC
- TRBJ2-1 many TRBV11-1 CASSSRDEQFF TGTGCCAGCAGTTCCAGGGATGAGCAGTTCTTC
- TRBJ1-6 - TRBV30 CAWSPLSTPLHF TGTGCCTGGAGTCCCCTATCGACACCCCTCCACTTT
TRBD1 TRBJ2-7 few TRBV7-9 CASSSTGARHEQYF TGTGCCAGCAGCTCAACAGGGGCGCGCCACGAGCAGTACTTC
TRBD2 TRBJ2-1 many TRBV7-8 CASSLTGLAGGNEQFF TGTGCCAGCAGCTTAACTGGACTAGCGGGAGGCAATGAGCAGTTCTTC
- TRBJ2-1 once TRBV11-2 CASSLRQNPYDEQLF TGTGCCAGCAGCTTGAGACAGAACCCCTACGATGAGCAGTTATTC
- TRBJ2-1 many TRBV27 CASSLSAGPYNEQFF TGTGCCAGCAGTTTATCGGCGGGGCCCTACAATGAGCAGTTCTTC
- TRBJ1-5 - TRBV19 CASSPRRDSNQPQHF TGTGCCAGTAGTCCCCGCAGGGATAGCAATCAGCCCCAGCATTTT
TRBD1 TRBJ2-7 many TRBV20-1 CSARDFLGQGRGATYEQYF TGCAGTGCTAGAGATTTCCTGGGACAGGGGAGAGGGGCGACCTACGAGCAGTACTTC
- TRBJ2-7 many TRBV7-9 CASSSSTKRPYEQYF TGTGCCAGCAGCTCTTCCACAAAGAGGCCCTACGAGCAGTACTTC
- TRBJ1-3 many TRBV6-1 CASTTQQGLVYTIYF TGTGCCAGCACCACACAGCAGGGTCTGGTATACACCATATATTTT
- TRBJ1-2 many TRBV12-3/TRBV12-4 CASSYRVNYGYTF TGTGCCAGCAGTTACAGGGTTAACTATGGCTACACCTTC
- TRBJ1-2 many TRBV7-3 CASSLTVDSGYTF TGTGCCAGCAGCTTAACGGTGGACAGCGGCTACACCTTC
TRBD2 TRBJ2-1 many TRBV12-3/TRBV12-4 CASSPTGTRRDNEQFF TGTGCCAGCAGTCCTACCGGGACTAGAAGGGACAATGAGCAGTTCTTC
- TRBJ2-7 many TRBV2 CASSDPTSRLLHEQYF TGTGCCAGCAGTGACCCGACTAGTAGGTTGCTCCACGAGCAGTACTTC
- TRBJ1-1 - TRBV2 CASSVLGAHMNTEAFF TGTGCCAGCAGTGTCTTGGGGGCCCACATGAACACTGAAGCTTTCTTT
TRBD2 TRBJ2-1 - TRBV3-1 CASSQDLGTSGYEQFF TGTGCCAGCAGCCAAGATCTGGGGACTAGCGGGTACGAGCAGTTCTTC
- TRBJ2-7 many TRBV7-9 CASSLESPGNEQYF TGTGCCAGCAGCTTAGAGTCCCCTGGGAACGAGCAGTACTTC
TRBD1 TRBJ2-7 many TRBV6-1 CASSRGDPGQGFYEQYF TGTGCCAGCAGCCGGGGGGACCCGGGACAGGGTTTCTACGAGCAGTACTTC
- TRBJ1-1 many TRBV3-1 CASSQDPNHRLNTEAFF TGTGCCAGCAGCCAAGATCCAAATCACCGATTGAACACTGAAGCTTTCTTT
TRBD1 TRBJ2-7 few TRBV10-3 CAISESGGSSEQYF TGTGCCATCAGTGAGTCAGGGGGCTCTTCCGAGCAGTACTTC
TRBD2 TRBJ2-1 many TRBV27 CASTQIAGGLNEQFF TGTGCCAGCACCCAAATAGCGGGAGGGCTTAATGAGCAGTTCTTC
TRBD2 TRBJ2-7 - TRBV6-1 CASSPLWREGSYEQYF TGTGCCAGCAGTCCCCTCTGGCGGGAGGGCTCCTACGAGCAGTACTTC
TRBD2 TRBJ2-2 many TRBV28 CASSPHSTSGAKRNTGELFF TGTGCCAGCAGTCCCCATTCAACTAGCGGAGCCAAGAGGAACACCGGGGAGCTGTTTTTT
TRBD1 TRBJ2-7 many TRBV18 CASSPQDRASYEQYF TGTGCCAGCTCACCACAGGACAGGGCCTCCTACGAGCAGTACTTC
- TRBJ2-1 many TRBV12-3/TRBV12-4 CASTPRWGVEQFF TGTGCCAGCACCCCCCGGTGGGGGGTTGAGCAGTTCTTC
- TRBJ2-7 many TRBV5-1 CASSPTAGPEYEQYF TGCGCCAGCAGCCCTACCGCAGGGCCCGAATACGAGCAGTACTTC
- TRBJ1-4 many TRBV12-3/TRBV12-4 CASSSLEASSNEKLFF TGTGCCAGCAGCTCACTGGAGGCGTCTTCAAATGAAAAACTGTTTTTT
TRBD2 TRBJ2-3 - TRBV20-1 CSARGGTSGQDGSTDTQYF TGCAGTGCTAGAGGGGGGACTAGCGGGCAAGACGGAAGCACAGATACGCAGTATTTT
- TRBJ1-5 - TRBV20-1 CSARDPGAGIGNQPQHF TGCAGTGCTAGAGATCCTGGGGCAGGGATTGGCAATCAGCCCCAGCATTTT
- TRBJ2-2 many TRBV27 CASSFSHFGTGELFF TGTGCCAGCAGTTTCTCTCATTTTGGCACCGGGGAGCTGTTTTTT
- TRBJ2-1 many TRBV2 CASRWGRGSNEQFF TGTGCCAGCAGGTGGGGGAGAGGTAGTAATGAGCAGTTCTTC
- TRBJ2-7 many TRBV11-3 CASSLDPRGYRYEQYF TGTGCCAGCAGCTTAGACCCCCGGGGGTACCGCTACGAGCAGTACTTC
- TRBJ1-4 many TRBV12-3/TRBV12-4 CASRRDPGQLFF TGTGCCAGCAGACGTGACCCAGGCCAACTGTTTTTT
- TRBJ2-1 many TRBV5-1 CASSFASANEQFF TGCGCCAGCAGCTTCGCTAGCGCCAATGAGCAGTTCTTC
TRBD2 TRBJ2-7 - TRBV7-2 CASSPGLAGVHEQYF TGTGCCAGCAGCCCCGGACTAGCGGGAGTCCACGAGCAGTACTTC
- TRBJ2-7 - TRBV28 CASSQDLRGGTYEQYF TGTGCCAGCAGTCAGGACCTCCGGGGAGGAACCTACGAGCAGTACTTC
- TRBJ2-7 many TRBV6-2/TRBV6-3 CASRRSGHPGTYEQYF TGTGCCAGCAGGAGATCGGGACACCCGGGGACTTACGAGCAGTACTTC
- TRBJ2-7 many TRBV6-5 CASSNPGLPQDEQYF TGTGCCAGCAGTAATCCTGGACTGCCCCAAGACGAGCAGTACTTC
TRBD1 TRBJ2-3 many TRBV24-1 CATSDPGGSTDTQYF TGTGCCACCAGTGATCCAGGGGGTAGCACAGATACGCAGTATTTT
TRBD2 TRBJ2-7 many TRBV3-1 CASSQDREGYEQYF TGTGCCAGCAGCCAAGATCGGGAGGGCTACGAGCAGTACTTC
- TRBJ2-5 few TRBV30 CAWSVWGEETQYF TGTGCCTGGAGTGTATGGGGGGAAGAGACCCAGTACTTC
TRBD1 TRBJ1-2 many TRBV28 CASSSTTGGDGYTF TGTGCCAGCAGTTCAACTACAGGGGGAGATGGCTACACCTTC
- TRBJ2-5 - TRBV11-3 CASSPDTGQETQYF TGTGCCAGCAGCCCCGATACAGGGCAAGAGACCCAGTACTTC
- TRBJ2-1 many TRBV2 CASSELWVGDEQFF TGTGCCAGCAGTGAATTGTGGGTTGGCGATGAGCAGTTCTTC